This passage covers 14 T cell receptor beta chains from one sample sequenced in a study of tumor-infiltrating lymphocytes in primary liver carcinoma. Total RNA and DNA came together from about 19-30 mg of bulk tissue without cell sorting. From about 0.5 ug of total RNA, TCR beta-specific cDNA was reverse-transcribed using a constant-region primer. For TCR beta, libraries were produced by three nested multiplex PCR rounds using slightly modified ARM-PCR. The first two PCR rounds used TRBV1-TRBV30 forward primers with a C-beta reverse primer, 10 to 11 cycles each. TCRdb processed the multiplex PCR reads anew with MiXCR; each CDR3 protein has one entry. This table holds about 84,000 distinct CDR3 sequences, 60% to 75% found once. Sequenced input: liver tumor tissue from sampling region 1. Subset described: tumor region T1, superior pole. Receptors were obtained from a man aged 40-50 years with primary liver carcinoma and hepatitis B virus infection.

This clonotype was detected only once. A read error may account for a junction end that differs from germline. The chain is built from TRBV10-3 and TRBJ2-5; a possible D gene is TRBD2 (6 bases). This CDR3 is 11 amino acids long. Germline V gene data show CDR1 as ENHRY and CDR2 as SYGVKD. The CDR3: CVIREAGTQYF. The DNA of the CDR3 is TGTGTCATCAGGGAGGCAGGGACCCAGTACTTC.

In the case of this clonotype: Sequence at one end of the junction differs from germline and may be a read error. The chain links TRBV6-1 to TRBJ1-6; unclear D gene. The CDR3 sequence is 17 residues long. Germline values: CDR1 MNHNS, CDR2 SASEGT. The CDR3, as DNA: TGTGCCACCAGTGAGATATCGGGAAGCTCCTATAATTCACCCCTCCGCTTT. Amino acid sequence: CATSEISGSSYNSPLRF.

About this clonotype: With a much larger clone just one base away, this may be a read error. The chain employs TRBV28 and TRBJ2-7; 7 nucleotides agree with TRBD1. The V gene's germline CDR1 is MDHEN and CDR2 SYDVKM. There are 14 residues in the CDR3. With 10 bases clipped from V and 3 bases from J, the junction kept 12 bases outside the gene matches. DNA for the CDR3: TGTGCCAACACCAAGGGGGCAGGGGGCTACGAGCAGTACTTC. This sequence encodes CANTKGAGGYEQYF.

The J gene is TRBJ2-1, the V gene TRBV28; D assignment may be TRBD1 or TRBD2 (5 bases each). The CDR3 has 15 amino acids. Trimming cost V 8 bases and J 4 bases, with 18 bases left between them. From germline, CDR1 is MDHEN and CDR2 SYDVKM. CDR3 in amino acids: CASLKEDTLYNEQFF. The CDR3 DNA is TGTGCCAGCCTTAAGGAGGACACGCTGTACAATGAGCAGTTCTTC.

This clonotype was picked up one time. Mismatch with germline at one junction end may stem from a read error. This chain links TRBV12-3 or TRBV12-4 with TRBJ2-3; 8 bases fit TRBD2. The CDR3 has 15 amino acids. DNA of the CDR3: TGTGCCAGCAGCCGACTAGCGCGAGGCACATATACGCAGTATTTT. Translation gives CASSRLARGTYTQYF.

This clonotype is medium-sized in the sample. The genes are TRBV28 and TRBJ2-7; D remains unclear. The ends were cut back, 2 bases at V and 3 bases at J, with 11 bases in the middle. Germline lookup yields CDR1 MDHEN and CDR2 SYDVKM. CDR3 length: 14 amino acids. CDR3 sequence reads: CASSLIAYYYEQYF. The CDR3 nucleotides read TGTGCCAGCAGTTTAATTGCCTATTACTACGAGCAGTACTTC.

This chain connects TRBV4-1 to TRBJ1-5, with a tentative D call TRBD1 (5 bases). V was clipped by 6 bases and J by 4 bases, with 16 bases between them. The CDR3 spans 15 residues. Germline V CDR1 and CDR2: MGHRA, YSYEKL. CDR3 nucleotide sequence: TGCGCCAGCAGTCAAACATACGGGGGGAATCAGCCCCAGCATTTT. This gives the protein CASSQTYGGNQPQHF.

Details on this clonotype: This sequence may be a read error, since a much larger clone differs from it by one base. The chain carries TRBV5-1 and TRBJ2-3; D remains ambiguous. The CDR3 extends over 12 amino acids. V lost 0 bases to trimming and J lost 4 bases, with 3 bases between them. Germline-derived CDR1 and CDR2 are SGHRS and YFSETQ. The CDR3 DNA is TGCGCCAGCAGCTTGGAGGCAGATACGCAGTATTTT. Its protein is CASSLEADTQYF.

This clonotype was picked up many times. This sequence joins TRBV29-1 and TRBJ2-5, with D unclear. Trimming removed 3 bases at V and 1 base at J, with 9 bases between. The CDR3 loop spans 13 amino acids. Germline V gives CDR1 SQVTM, CDR2 ANQGSEA. CDR3 loop: CSVDFTVQETQYF. In DNA form, the CDR3 reads TGCAGCGTTGATTTTACAGTCCAAGAGACCCAGTACTTC.

Regarding this clonotype: Given a much more abundant clone one base away, this may be a read error. The rearrangement uses TRBV6-1 and TRBJ2-5, with 8 bases aligning to TRBD1. The germline gives CDR1 MNHNS, CDR2 SASEGT. The CDR3 runs 15 residues. V shed 5 bases and J 3 bases; nucleotides not matched to a gene: 8. In DNA form, the CDR3 reads TGTGCCAGCAGTATTGGGCGACAGGGGAAAGAGACCCAGTACTTC. It specifies CASSIGRQGKETQYF.

This clonotype has only one observation. The chain uses TRBV6-5 and TRBJ2-7; 9 bases fit TRBD1. The DNA end is a closer match to TRBJ2-1, so the J assignment may be wrong. CDR1 MNHEY and CDR2 SVGAGI come from the germline V gene. The CDR3 is 14 amino acids. CDR3 in amino acids: CASTLTGGSYEQFF. In nucleotides, the CDR3 is TGTGCCAGCACTTTGACAGGGGGGTCCTATGAGCAGTTCTTC.

As regards this clonotype: An end of the junction does not agree with germline; a read error may underlie this. The genes are TRBV4-1 and TRBJ2-7; the match to TRBD1 covers 11 bases. Germline V gene data show CDR1 as MGHRA and CDR2 as YSYEKL. The CDR3 totals 16 residues. DNA of the CDR3: TGCGCCAGCAGCCCACGAGGCGGACAGGGGGCTTACGTGCAGTACTTC. Translation: CASSPRGGQGAYVQYF.

This clonotype was counted a single time. Since no conserved phenylalanine or tryptophan closes the CDR3, a read error is the likely cause. The rearrangement links TRBV11-2 to TRBJ1-2, with a possible D match to TRBD1 (5 bases). CDR1 and CDR2 from the germline V gene are SGHAT and FQNNGV. This CDR3 spans 14 amino acids. The CDR3 region has the DNA TGTGCCAGCAGCCCAGCCGATAGGGACTATGACTACACCATC. Its protein is CASSPADRDYDYTI.

Turning to this clonotype: The missing conserved phenylalanine or tryptophan at the end of this CDR3 makes a read error likely. The limits of the CDR3 on the DNA are not certain, so only TCRdb's listed CDR3 is given. The chain uses TRBV6-1 and TRBJ1-2; TRBD1, the table's D call, lacks a check against the DNA. Germline-derived CDR1 and CDR2 are MNHNS and SASEGT. Counting both end residues, the CDR3 totals 13 amino acids. CDR3 in amino acids: CASSRQGDYGYTL.